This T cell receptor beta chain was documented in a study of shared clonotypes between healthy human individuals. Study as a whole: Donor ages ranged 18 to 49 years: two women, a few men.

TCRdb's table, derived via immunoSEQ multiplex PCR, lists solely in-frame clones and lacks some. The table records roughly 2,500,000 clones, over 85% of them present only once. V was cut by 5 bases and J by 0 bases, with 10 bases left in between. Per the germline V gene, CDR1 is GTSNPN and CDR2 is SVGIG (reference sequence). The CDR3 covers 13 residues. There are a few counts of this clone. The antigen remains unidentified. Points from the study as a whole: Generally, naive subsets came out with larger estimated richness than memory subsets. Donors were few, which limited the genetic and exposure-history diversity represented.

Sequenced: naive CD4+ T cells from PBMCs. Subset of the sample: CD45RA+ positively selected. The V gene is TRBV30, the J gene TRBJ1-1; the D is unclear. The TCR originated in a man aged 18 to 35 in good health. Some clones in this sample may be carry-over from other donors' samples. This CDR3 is CAWGRGLNTEAFF. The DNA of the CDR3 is TGTGCCTGGGGCCGCGGCCTGAACACTGAAGCTTTCTTT.